The 2 T cell receptor beta chains presented below share a single source sample, sequenced in a study of blood T cell repertoires in COVID-19. Produced via immunoSEQ multiplex PCR; TCRdb's table is partial and in-frame only. Of approximately 200,000 clones in the sample, 88% were seen once. The sample consisted of PBMCs or T cells enriched from blood (not recorded which). These receptors were obtained from a woman aged 25 to 45 who had been exposed to COVID-19.

The chain is built from TRBV2 and TRBJ2-2; 10 bases map to TRBD2. Trimming cost V 7 bases and J 3 bases; bases outside gene matches: 2. Per the germline V gene, CDR1 is SNHLY and CDR2 is FYNNEI. CDR3 length equals 14 residues. The CDR3 coding sequence is TGTGCCAGCACTGGACTAGCGGACACCGGGGAGCTGTTTTTT. Its translation is CASTGLADTGELFF.

This chain links TRBV5-6 with TRBJ1-2; 12 bases fit TRBD1. Trimming removed 4 bases from V and 5 bases from J; junction bases left unmatched: 15. The CDR3 has 18 residues. Germline CDR1 SGHDT, CDR2 YYEEEE. The CDR3 sequence is CASSLRVGSGQGAYGYTF. DNA of the CDR3: TGTGCCAGCAGCCTACGGGTTGGATCGGGACAGGGGGCATATGGCTACACCTTC.